The 26 T cell receptor beta chains reported below all come from one sample, sequenced in a study of cytomegalovirus exposure and HLA in healthy donors. With 60 Vbeta and 13 Jbeta primers, the PCR was carried out. Assay: immunoSEQ multiplex PCR; the TCRdb copy retains only in-frame clones and omits some. The data contain 250,000 to 350,000 clones, 80% of them seen just once; the ten biggest clones take up approximately 0.3%. Sequences were obtained from PBMCs. These receptors originate from a girl between 2 and 10 years old in good health and CMV-seronegative.

The V gene is TRBV7-9, the J gene TRBJ1-4; D might be TRBD1 (5 bases). The ends were cut back, 5 bases at V and 6 bases at J, with 10 bases in the middle. CDR1 and CDR2 (germline): SEHNR, FQNEAQ (reference sequence). The CDR3 has 13 residues. The CDR3 region is CASSPREDEKLFF. The CDR3 DNA follows: TGTGCCAGCAGCCCCAGGGAGGATGAAAAACTGTTTTTT.

The chain is built from TRBV6-6 and TRBJ2-7; D is ambiguous. Germline CDR1 and CDR2: MNHNY and SVGAGI (reference sequence). V lost 6 bases and J 3 bases, leaving 6 bases between the germline ends. This CDR3 is 11 amino acids long. The CDR3 loop reads CASSTFYEQYF. The CDR3 DNA reads TGTGCCAGCAGCACTTTCTACGAGCAGTACTTC.

V usage is TRBV4-1 and J usage is TRBJ2-4, with TRBD2 matching 10 bases. The junction had 6 bases not matched to a gene; V was cut back by 0 bases and J by 4 bases. Germline CDR1 is MGHRA and CDR2 is YSYEKL. The CDR3 length is 17 residues. The CDR3 is CASSQESGRAVKNIQYF. CDR3 nucleotides: TGCGCCAGCAGCCAAGAAAGCGGGAGGGCCGTAAAAAACATTCAGTACTTC.

The chain is built from TRBV2 and TRBJ1-2, with TRBD1 matching over 8 bases. The ends lost 6 bases at V and 7 bases at J; junction bases unmatched: 10. Germline values: CDR1 SNHLY, CDR2 FYNNEI. This CDR3 is built from 14 residues. The CDR3 reads CASSRDRLTGGYTF. The DNA for the CDR3 is TGTGCCAGCAGCCGGGACAGGCTCACCGGTGGCTACACCTTC. Using reference TRBV2 and TRBJ1-2 for the parts outside the CDR3, the full variable domain is EPEVTQTPSHQVTQMGQEVILRCVPISNHLYFYWYRQILGQKVEFLVSFYNNEISEKSEIFDDQFSVERPDGSNFTLKIRSTKLEDSAMYFCASSRDRLTGGYTFGSGTRLTVV.

V gene TRBV7-3 combines with J gene TRBJ1-2, with D possibly being TRBD1 (6 bases). Trimming cost V 1 base and J 6 bases, with 18 bases left between them. Germline CDR1 reads SGHTA; CDR2 reads FQGTGA. The CDR3 has 16 residues. This CDR3 is CASSLRVGEGENGYTF. As DNA, the CDR3 is TGTGCCAGCAGCTTAAGGGTCGGCGAGGGGGAAAATGGCTACACCTTC.

The chain has TRBV27 and TRBJ2-2, with 9 nucleotides matching TRBD2. V was pared by 6 bases and J by 2 bases, with 1 base of the junction left unmatched. Germline assignment: CDR1 MNHEY and CDR2 SMNVEV (reference sequence). This CDR3 comprises 14 residues. CDR3 DNA sequence: TGTGCCAGCAGACTAGCGGGTAACACCGGGGAGCTGTTTTTT. Translated: CASRLAGNTGELFF.

The gene calls are TRBV5-1 and TRBJ2-1; TRBD2 agrees at 7 bases. This CDR3 is 15 amino acids long. The ends lost 7 bases at V and 0 bases at J; junction bases unmatched: 7. CDR1 is SGHRS and CDR2 is YFSETQ in the germline V gene. The CDR3 bases are TGCGCCAGCGGGCGGGAGCCGTTCTCCTACAATGAGCAGTTCTTC. Protein sequence: CASGREPFSYNEQFF.

This sequence joins TRBV29-1 and TRBJ2-3; no clear D. The CDR3 contains 14 residues. V dropped 3 bases and J dropped 7 bases, with 17 bases sitting between them. Germline V gives CDR1 SQVTM, CDR2 ANQGSEA. This chain's CDR3 is CSVDTQASVHTQYF. The CDR3 coding sequence is TGCAGCGTTGACACGCAGGCCTCCGTTCATACGCAGTATTTT.

This sequence joins TRBV5-3 and TRBJ1-2; TRBD1 agrees at 10 bases. Being an ORF, TRBV5-3 has a function that is uncertain. J gave up 3 bases and V 5 bases, and 10 bases lay outside the gene matches. The CDR3 contains 16 residues. The CDR3 spells CARRSRTGGFDYGYTF. DNA for the CDR3: TGTGCCAGAAGAAGTAGGACAGGGGGGTTCGACTATGGCTACACCTTC.

As to this clone: A read error may produce the germline difference seen at one junction end. This chain connects TRBV7-9 to TRBJ2-6; D not resolved. Germline CDR1 SEHNR, CDR2 FQNEAQ (reference sequence). This CDR3 spans 15 amino acids. The CDR3 nucleotides read TGTTCCAGCAGCTTAGCCCTTGCTAGAGCCAACGTCCTGACTTTC. Its protein product is CSSSLALARANVLTF.

There are a few counts of this clone. This chain uses TRBV28 with TRBJ2-1; 10 nucleotides match TRBD2. The CDR3 spans 15 residues. V trimming: 5 bases; J trimming: 7 bases; junction bases outside the gene matches: 8. Germline V gene sequence: CDR1 MDHEN, CDR2 SYDVKM. The CDR3 spells CASSPAGGFLNEQFF. The CDR3 bases are TGTGCCAGCAGTCCAGCGGGGGGGTTTTTGAATGAGCAGTTCTTC.

This clone was counted a few times. The gene calls are TRBV28 and TRBJ2-7; D not certain. The germline V and J ends were trimmed by 6 bases and 3 bases, with 3 bases remaining between them. The CDR3 is 10 residues long. The germline gives CDR1 MDHEN, CDR2 SYDVKM. CDR3 in amino acids: CASSGYEQYF. As DNA, the CDR3 is TGTGCCAGCAGCGGCTACGAGCAGTACTTC. The variable domain in full, completed from reference TRBV28 and TRBJ2-7, reads DVKVTQSSRYLVKRTGEKVFLECVQDMDHENMFWYRQDPGLGLRLIYFSYDVKMKEKGDIPEGYSVSREKKERFSLILESASTNQTSMYLCASSGYEQYFGPGTRLTVT.

This clone was observed once. V usage is TRBV6-5 and J usage is TRBJ2-1; 7 bases map to TRBD2. The ends lost 2 bases at V and 7 bases at J; junction bases unmatched: 2. The CDR3 spans 13 residues. Germline values: CDR1 MNHEY, CDR2 SVGAGI. CDR3: CASSYGGGNEQFF. As DNA, the CDR3 is TGTGCCAGCAGTTACGGGGGGGGGAATGAGCAGTTCTTC.

The chain employs TRBV28 and TRBJ1-5; 10 nucleotides line up with TRBD1. The CDR3 is 15 amino acids. Unmatched junction bases numbered 3, after V lost 5 bases and J lost 2 bases. CDR1 MDHEN and CDR2 SYDVKM come from the germline V gene. CDR3 sequence: CASSPGTGGNQPQHF. The DNA of the CDR3 is TGTGCCAGCAGTCCCGGGACAGGGGGCAATCAGCCCCAGCATTTT. Drawing the rest from reference TRBV28 and TRBJ1-5, the complete variable domain is DVKVTQSSRYLVKRTGEKVFLECVQDMDHENMFWYRQDPGLGLRLIYFSYDVKMKEKGDIPEGYSVSREKKERFSLILESASTNQTSMYLCASSPGTGGNQPQHFGDGTRLSIL.

The rearrangement joins TRBV29-1 to TRBJ2-7, with 7 bases identical to TRBD2. Judging by the DNA end, TRBJ2-1 fits better; the J call may be wrong. Germline V gene lookup returns CDR1 SQVTM and CDR2 ANQGSEA. This CDR3 is 14 amino acids long. Here the CDR3 reads CSVEGARGRNEQFF. The CDR3 DNA follows: TGCAGCGTTGAAGGCGCGCGGGGGAGGAATGAGCAGTTCTTC.

V is TRBV4-1 and J is TRBJ1-5; a possible D gene is TRBD1 (5 bases). Germline V gene data show CDR1 as MGHRA and CDR2 as YSYEKL. The V gene lost 4 bases and the J gene lost 5 bases, with 15 bases spanning the gap. The CDR3 is 15 amino acids. CDR3 nucleotide sequence: TGCGCCAGCAGCCGGAGGGACGGCTTAGATCAGCCCCAGCATTTT. Its translation: CASSRRDGLDQPQHF.

This clone has just one count. V gene TRBV6-5 combines with J gene TRBJ1-2; D is unclear. Trimming cost V 2 bases and J 5 bases, with 9 bases left between them. Germline V gene sequence: CDR1 MNHEY, CDR2 SVGAGI. CDR3 length equals 13 residues. CDR3 in DNA: TGTGCCAGCAGTTACGGGCCTCTATATGGCTACACCTTC. This codes for CASSYGPLYGYTF.

This clone was counted only a few times. The V gene is TRBV5-1, the J gene TRBJ2-5; 12 nucleotides align to TRBD1. Germline CDR1 SGHRS, CDR2 YFSETQ. V was clipped by 7 bases and J by 4 bases; unmatched bases: 8. The CDR3 runs to 15 residues. This chain's CDR3 is CASGTGGDVRETQYF. In DNA, the CDR3 is TGCGCCAGCGGGACAGGGGGCGACGTCCGAGAGACCCAGTACTTC.

The V and J genes are TRBV19 and TRBJ1-1; the match to TRBD1 covers 9 bases. Unmatched junction bases numbered 14, after V lost 5 bases and J lost 4 bases. CDR1 and CDR2 from the germline V gene are LNHDA and SQIVND (reference sequence). CDR3 length: 17 amino acids. CDR3 DNA: TGTGCCAGTAGTCAACAGGGGGCGTATCGGAGTGGCACTGAAGCTTTCTTT. This encodes CASSQQGAYRSGTEAFF.

The chain employs TRBV6-5 and TRBJ1-1; D ambiguous. The germline CDR1 and CDR2 sequences are MNHEY and SVGAGI. The CDR3 is 14 residues long. V lost 4 bases and J 1 base, leaving 10 bases between the germline ends. The CDR3 here is CASSSSVRNTEAFF. CDR3 coding DNA: TGTGCCAGCAGTTCTTCCGTTAGGAACACTGAAGCTTTCTTT.

This rearrangement joins TRBV7-9 to TRBJ2-2; the match to TRBD1 covers 9 bases. CDR1 is SEHNR and CDR2 is FQNEAQ in the germline V gene (reference sequence). The CDR3 is made up of 19 amino acids. Germline trimming cut 4 bases from V and 1 base from J; bases unmatched to any gene: 13. The CDR3 region has the DNA TGTGCCAGCAGCTCCCAAGTTTTTTGGACAGGGGTGAACACCGGGGAGCTGTTTTTT. Protein sequence: CASSSQVFWTGVNTGELFF.

This chain links TRBV6-5 with TRBJ1-2; 8 nucleotides align to TRBD1. Germline CDR1 MNHEY, CDR2 SVGAGI. V lost 4 bases, J lost 2 bases, and 6 bases stayed unmatched. This CDR3 region has 15 residues. This CDR3 is CASSLDRGANYGYTF. Here the CDR3 DNA reads TGTGCCAGCAGTTTAGACAGGGGAGCCAACTATGGCTACACCTTC.

Here the CDR3 DNA reads TGCGCCAGCAGCTTGGAAGGTAGCGGGCAATTAGAGACCCAGTACTTC. This encodes CASSLEGSGQLETQYF. This sequence joins TRBV5-1 and TRBJ2-5; 7 bases are shared with TRBD2. V lost 0 bases, J lost 4 bases, and 9 bases stayed unmatched. The germline CDR1 and CDR2 sequences are SGHRS and YFSETQ. The CDR3 consists of 16 residues.

V usage is TRBV7-3 and J usage is TRBJ1-6; 8 nucleotides match TRBD1. Per germline, CDR1 SGHTA and CDR2 FQGTGA. The CDR3 has 15 residues. V shed 1 base and J 9 bases; nucleotides not matched to a gene: 5. The CDR3 sequence: CASSLKTGAGSPLHF. For the CDR3, the DNA is TGTGCCAGCAGCTTAAAGACAGGGGCAGGTTCACCCCTCCACTTT.

DNA of the CDR3: TGTGCCAGCTCACCGCGGGATTCAGAGACCCAGTACTTC. Protein: CASSPRDSETQYF. V is TRBV18 and J is TRBJ2-5, with D perhaps matching TRBD2 (6 bases). CDR1 is KGHSH, CDR2 LQKENI, per germline. The CDR3 sequence is 13 residues long. Trimming removed 3 bases from V and 4 bases from J, with 9 bases in between.

This clone occurred a few times. The chain recombines TRBV7-8 with TRBJ2-7, with a weak D call TRBD2 (7 bases). Germline loops: CDR1 SGHVS, CDR2 FQNEAQ. CDR3 size: 18 residues. V was cut by 1 base and J by 4 bases, with 23 bases left in between. The CDR3 bases are TGTGCCAGCAGCTTAGTCGAGGGGTGGGCGGGGGCTAAGTACGAGCAGTACTTC. Its translation is CASSLVEGWAGAKYEQYF.